The clone carrying this T cell receptor (beta chain) was seen just once. The data stem from a study of OX40 agonist ivuxolimab in advanced cancers. On the study more broadly: Patients assigned to dose escalation were diagnosed with hepatocellular carcinoma, melanoma, renal cell or head and neck cancer.

The method was immunoSEQ multiplex PCR; TCRdb's version includes in-frame clones alone and lacks a portion of them. The data show about 85,000 clones, with approximately 86% seen just once and just under 2% held by the top ten. Looked up from germline, CDR1 is SNHLY and CDR2 is FYNNEI. Trimming removed 5 bases at V and 2 bases at J, with 9 bases between. The CDR3 runs 13 residues. Specimen: CD4+ or CD8+ T cells sorted from blood, collected in a trial of the OX40 agonist ivuxolimab. This rearrangement joins TRBV2 to TRBJ1-2; D gene ambiguous. The origin of this receptor is an adult with an advanced solid tumor such as melanoma, head and neck, liver or kidney cancer. The chain's CDR3 is CASSFQANYGYTF. CDR3 DNA: TGTGCCAGCAGTTTTCAGGCCAACTATGGCTACACCTTC. Full variable domain (rest looked up from reference TRBV2 and TRBJ1-2): EPEVTQTPSHQVTQMGQEVILRCVPISNHLYFYWYRQILGQKVEFLVSFYNNEISEKSEIFDDQFSVERPDGSNFTLKIRSTKLEDSAMYFCASSFQANYGYTFGSGTRLTVV.